What follows are 7 T cell receptor beta chains derived from one specimen sequenced in a study of blood T cell repertoires in COVID-19. Here immunoSEQ multiplex PCR was the method, and the copy in TCRdb shows in-frame clones only, minus some. The table lists around 200,000 clones, around 83% of them singletons, with 8.6% in the top ten. Sample: peripheral blood. Receptor source: a man in his forties with active or convalescent COVID-19.

As regards this clone: Other DNA sequences in this specimen translate into the identical CDR3. The V gene is TRBV28, the J gene TRBJ1-2; a possible D gene is TRBD1 (5 bases). Germline lookup yields CDR1 MDHEN and CDR2 SYDVKM. The germline V and J ends were trimmed by 2 bases and 5 bases, with 6 bases remaining between them. The CDR3 runs to 12 residues. The CDR3 reads CASSLQGYGYTF. The CDR3 nucleotides read TGTGCCAGCAGTTTACAGGGTTATGGCTACACCTTC.

J is TRBJ2-3 and V is TRBV7-9; 10 bases align to TRBD2. Trimming removed 4 bases from V and 6 bases from J; junction bases left unmatched: 16. This CDR3 comprises 18 residues. The germline CDR1 and CDR2 sequences are SEHNR and FQNEAQ (reference sequence). CDR3 sequence (DNA): TGTGCCAGCAGCTCTATCCACCCCAGCGGGGGGGCCCGGGATACGCAGTATTTT. Protein sequence: CASSSIHPSGGARDTQYF.

CDR3 in DNA: TGCGCCAGCAGCCTAGCCTCGGGGTCCTACGAGCAGTACTTC. It specifies CASSLASGSYEQYF. V usage is TRBV5-1 and J usage is TRBJ2-7; TRBD2 might be the D (5 bases). The CDR3 extends over 14 amino acids. V gave up 4 bases and J gave up 1 base, with 12 bases separating them. The germline gives CDR1 SGHRS, CDR2 YFSETQ.

The chain employs TRBV11-1 and TRBJ2-7; the D gene is possibly TRBD1 (6 bases). This CDR3 is built from 14 residues. The germline CDR1 and CDR2 sequences are SGHAT and FQDESV (reference sequence). Trimming cost V 3 bases and J 4 bases, with 13 bases left between them. As DNA, the CDR3 is TGTGCCAGCAGCTTGCGCCAGGGGCCATACGAGCAGTACTTC. It codes for CASSLRQGPYEQYF.

The chain recombines TRBV10-3 with TRBJ1-1; D not resolved. Trimming pared 3 bases from V and 5 bases from J, leaving 10 bases between. In germline, CDR1 is ENHRY, CDR2 SYGVKD. This CDR3 has 13 amino acids. This CDR3 reads CAISEGGLTEAFF. In nucleotides, the CDR3 is TGTGCCATCAGTGAAGGAGGGTTGACTGAAGCTTTCTTT.

The chain combines TRBV2 with TRBJ2-4, with 11 bases matching TRBD1. V shed 2 bases and J 7 bases; nucleotides not matched to a gene: 7. The CDR3 totals 16 residues. The germline CDR1 and CDR2 sequences are SNHLY and FYNNEI. In DNA form, the CDR3 reads TGTGCCAGCAGTGAATCCGCGGGACAGGGGGGCAACATTCAGTACTTC. This gives the protein CASSESAGQGGNIQYF.

The chain is built from TRBV4-1 and TRBJ1-5; D might be TRBD1 (6 bases). Between the trimmed V and J ends, which lost 4 bases and 6 bases, there was a span of 19 bases. CDR3 size: 16 residues. CDR1 and CDR2 (germline): MGHRA, YSYEKL. In DNA, the CDR3 is TGCGCCAGCAGCCTCCAAAGTAGGGGGTACGCTCAGCCCCAGCATTTT. Its translation is CASSLQSRGYAQPQHF.